This entry lists 5 T cell receptor beta chains sequenced from one sample in a study of CD8+CD57+ T cells in acquired aplastic anemia. The study profiled TCR beta VDJ and CDR3 using genomic DNA as template. TCRdb re-called the reads with MiXCR, one entry per CDR3 protein. The sample includes 100,000 to 150,000 distinct CDR3 sequences, approximately 61% of them seen just once. Patients chosen for sequencing had CD8+CD57+ cells that had expanded, as shown by flow cytometry. The material sequenced was sorted CD4+, CD8+, or CD8+CD57+ T cells (not recorded which) from PBMCs. These receptors originate from a human donor with aplastic anemia.

This chain uses TRBV29-1 with TRBJ2-5; D possibly uses TRBD1 or TRBD2 (6 bases each). Germline lookup yields CDR1 SQVTM and CDR2 ANQGSEA. The V gene lost 8 bases and the J gene lost 6 bases, with 16 bases spanning the gap. The CDR3 runs to 12 residues. The CDR3 spells CSIQLGGQTQYF. CDR3 coding DNA: TGCAGCATCCAGCTAGGGGGGCAGACCCAGTACTTC.

The chain carries TRBV7-8 and TRBJ2-5; D unclear. The germline gives CDR1 SGHVS, CDR2 FQNEAQ. The CDR3 has 14 residues. The V gene lost 4 bases and the J gene lost 2 bases, with 11 bases spanning the gap. CDR3 bases: TGTGCCAGCAGCTCCCCGAGCCAACAAGAGACCCAGTACTTC. Encoded protein: CASSSPSQQETQYF.

This chain joins TRBV15 and TRBJ2-1, with D possibly TRBD2 on 6 matching bases. Deletions cut 10 bases from V and 5 bases from J, with 21 bases between. Looked up from germline, CDR1 is LNHNV and CDR2 is YYDKDF (reference sequence). This CDR3 is 15 amino acids long. CDR3 in DNA: TGTGCCAGCAAACCGGAACTAGCCGATGACAATGAGCAGTTCTTC. Translation: CASKPELADDNEQFF. Filled out from reference TRBV15 and TRBJ2-1, the complete variable domain reads DAMVIQNPRYQVTQFGKPVTLSCSQTLNHNVMYWYQQKSSQAPKLLFHYYDKDFNNEADTPDNFQSRRPNTSFCFLDIRSPGLGDTAMYLCASKPELADDNEQFFGPGTRLTVL.

The V call is TRBV5-4, the J call TRBJ2-5; D may be TRBD2 (7 bases). The CDR3 is 15 amino acids. Trimming took 4 bases from V and 4 from J, leaving 17 bases between them. CDR1 is SGHNT, CDR2 YYREEE, per germline (reference sequence). The CDR3 sequence: CASSTRGGAGETQYF. As DNA, the CDR3 is TGTGCCAGCAGCACTAGAGGGGGGGCCGGAGAGACCCAGTACTTC.

The gene calls are TRBV29-1 and TRBJ2-7; D not certain. Trimming left V 4 bases short and J 6 bases short, with 16 bases between. The CDR3 covers 13 residues. Germline-derived CDR1 and CDR2 are SQVTM and ANQGSEA. For the CDR3, the DNA is TGCAGCGTTGCAGACTGGGATCGAGGCGAGCAGTACTTC. This encodes CSVADWDRGEQYF.